These T cell receptor beta chains were read from a single sample in a study of T cell clonotyping in hematopoietic cell transplantation. Here immunoSEQ multiplex PCR was the method, and the copy in TCRdb shows in-frame clones only, minus some. The data hold some 15,000 clones, with 70% to 85% observed a single time. Here the sequenced sample was PBMCs, taken 100 days after allogeneic stem cell transplant. These TCRs come from a female patient aged 40-49 years who had an allogeneic stem cell transplant from a related donor, so T cells may come from the graft donor. Some clones in this sample may be carry-over from other donors' samples. The CDR3 runs from the conserved cysteine through the conserved F or W. D genes are given only for firm matches. Expanded clones get a size class; other rows say once, few or many, or leave the size out.

d_call | j_call | clone_size | v_call | cdr3_aa | cdr3_nt
NA | TRBJ2-5 | NA | TRBV20-1 | CSAHEETQYF | TGCAGTGCTCATGAAGAGACCCAGTACTTC
NA | TRBJ1-5 | NA | TRBV19 | CASSFRQEDQPQHF | TGTGCCAGTAGTTTCCGACAGGAGGATCAGCCCCAGCATTTT
NA | TRBJ2-7 | NA | TRBV7-9 | CASSLLGGGFYEQYF | TGTGCCAGCAGCCTGCTTGGTGGGGGATTTTACGAGCAGTACTTC
TRBD1 | TRBJ2-2 | NA | TRBV5-1 | CASSFPRGDRATGELFF | TGCGCCAGCAGCTTCCCTAGAGGGGACAGGGCGACCGGGGAGCTGTTTTTT
NA | TRBJ1-2 | few | TRBV7-8 | CASSRNQGGGHTF | TGTGCCAGCAGCCGTAACCAGGGAGGAGGCCACACCTTC
NA | TRBJ1-4 | NA | TRBV30 | CAWNQGENEKLFF | TGTGCCTGGAACCAAGGGGAGAATGAAAAACTGTTTTTT
NA | TRBJ2-5 | NA | TRBV7-3 | CASSLRSGTERETQYF | TGTGCCAGCAGCTTAAGATCCGGGACGGAAAGGGAGACCCAGTACTTC
NA | TRBJ1-2 | NA | TRBV11-2 | CASSPPGRYGYTF | TGTGCCAGCAGCCCGCCGGGACGGTATGGCTACACCTTC
NA | TRBJ2-6 | few | TRBV2 | CASSGGWRSGANVLTF | TGTGCCAGCAGCGGGGGTTGGCGCTCTGGGGCCAACGTCCTGACTTTC
NA | TRBJ2-7 | NA | TRBV25-1 | CASSGGDLQYF | TGTGCCAGCAGTGGGGGAGACCTCCAGTACTTC
TRBD1 | TRBJ1-1 | NA | TRBV7-8 | CASSPYRGRMNTEAFF | TGTGCCAGCAGCCCATACAGGGGGCGCATGAACACTGAAGCTTTCTTT
NA | TRBJ2-1 | NA | TRBV2 | CASTPTSWGFF | TGTGCCAGCACCCCGACTAGTTGGGGGTTCTTC
NA | TRBJ2-5 | NA | TRBV4-1 | CASSPAGRETQYF | TGCGCCAGCAGCCCGGCAGGGAGGGAGACCCAGTACTTC
NA | TRBJ2-3 | few | TRBV5-4 | CASSPISTDTQYF | TGTGCCAGCAGCCCAATCAGCACAGATACGCAGTATTTT
NA | TRBJ1-1 | NA | TRBV20-1 | CSAISGEAAFF | TGCAGTGCTATAAGTGGAGAGGCAGCTTTCTTT
NA | TRBJ1-3 | NA | TRBV6-5 | CASSYSGESGNTIYF | TGTGCCAGCAGTTACAGTGGGGAATCTGGAAACACCATATATTTT
TRBD2 | TRBJ2-7 | NA | TRBV6-5 | CASSYSPSGNYEQYF | TGTGCCAGCAGTTACTCGCCTAGCGGCAACTACGAGCAGTACTTC
TRBD2 | TRBJ2-1 | NA | TRBV6-5 | CALGSGSYYEQFF | TGTGCCCTCGGTAGCGGGAGTTACTATGAGCAGTTCTTC
NA | TRBJ2-1 | NA | TRBV4-1 | CASSHGTGDYNEQFF | TGCGCCAGCAGCCACGGGACCGGAGACTACAATGAGCAGTTCTTC
NA | TRBJ1-2 | once | TRBV27 | CASSLSGVSGYTF | TGTGCCAGCAGTTTATCCGGGGTATCTGGCTACACCTTC
NA | TRBJ2-7 | NA | TRBV5-1 | CASSLGPVLEQYF | TGCGCCAGCAGCTTGGGACCCGTCCTCGAGCAGTACTTC
NA | TRBJ2-7 | NA | TRBV27 | CASSLRPEAFYEQYF | TGTGCCAGCAGTTTGCGGCCAGAGGCTTTCTACGAGCAGTACTTC
TRBD2 | TRBJ2-3 | once | TRBV28 | CASSLLAGVRTDTQYF | TGTGCCAGCAGTTTATTGGCGGGAGTACGCACAGATACGCAGTATTTT
TRBD2 | TRBJ2-7 | once | TRBV7-2 | CASSLGLVEQYF | TGTGCCAGCAGCTTGGGACTAGTCGAGCAGTACTTC
NA | TRBJ2-5 | NA | TRBV19 | CASSTELGRETQYF | TGTGCCAGTAGTACCGAACTAGGGCGAGAGACCCAGTACTTC
NA | TRBJ2-2 | NA | TRBV4-2 | CASSQDSGRGTGELFF | TGTGCCAGCAGCCAAGATTCTGGACGGGGTACCGGGGAGCTGTTTTTT